The 23 T cell receptor beta chains in this list originate from one sample, sequenced in a study of blood T cells in healthy people across ages (dated by TCRdb to about 2015). The library relied on 5' RACE. Sequencing used an Illumina HiSeq 2500. A second PCR of 7 to 11 cycles was performed with a sample-barcoded 5' primer and a J-beta primer mix. The public reads were quality trimmed at Q25 with fastp and then assembled into clones with MiXCR by TCRdb, keeping productive beta chains. Records with the same CDR3 protein are collapsed into one entry carrying the most frequent genes and DNA. Counted in this sample were 910,000 or so distinct CDR3 sequences; roughly 51% of them appeared once. Of the sample, 20% to 25% falls within the top ten clones. The sample consisted of blood. The receptor source for this set is a woman aged 60-75 years in good health.

The rearrangement links TRBV3-1 to TRBJ2-5, with 7 bases that match TRBD2. Germline-derived CDR1 and CDR2 are LGHDT and YNNKEL (reference sequence). The V and J ends lost 4 bases and 2 bases, in that order; junction bases with no gene match: 10. The CDR3 has 16 residues. The chain's CDR3 is CASSPPWGGGQETQYF. For the CDR3, the DNA is TGTGCCAGCAGCCCCCCATGGGGCGGGGGACAAGAGACCCAGTACTTC.

This chain joins TRBV28 and TRBJ2-3; TRBD2 is a possible D gene (5 bases). Trimming stripped 5 bases from V and 4 bases from J, with 22 bases between. Germline CDR1 is MDHEN and CDR2 is SYDVKM. This CDR3 is built from 17 residues. CDR3 nucleotide sequence: TGTGCCAGCAGTCATCCTACTTCCGGGGTTTGGGCAGATACGCAGTATTTT. It is translated as CASSHPTSGVWADTQYF.

The gene calls are TRBV28 and TRBJ2-7; D assignment may be TRBD1 or TRBD2 (7 bases each). V was clipped by 5 bases and J by 4 bases, with 15 bases between them. This CDR3 spans 14 amino acids. Germline V gene data show CDR1 as MDHEN and CDR2 as SYDVKM. CDR3 nucleotide sequence: TGTGCCAGCAGTACTCGACAGGGAGGGTACGAGCAGTACTTC. Translation: CASSTRQGGYEQYF. Together with reference TRBV28 and TRBJ2-7, the CDR3 gives the full variable domain: DVKVTQSSRYLVKRTGEKVFLECVQDMDHENMFWYRQDPGLGLRLIYFSYDVKMKEKGDIPEGYSVSREKKERFSLILESASTNQTSMYLCASSTRQGGYEQYFGPGTRLTVT.

This chain joins TRBV20-1 and TRBJ2-3; 7 nucleotides match TRBD2. Germline assignment: CDR1 DFQATT and CDR2 SNEGSKA (reference sequence). CDR3 length equals 14 residues. V gave up 5 bases and J gave up 1 base; unmatched junction bases: 6. In DNA, the CDR3 is TGCAGTGCTGAGCGGGACGGGGGCACAGATACGCAGTATTTT. It translates to CSAERDGGTDTQYF.

The V call is TRBV2, the J call TRBJ1-1; the D is unclear. This CDR3 comprises 12 residues. CDR1 is SNHLY, CDR2 FYNNEI, per germline. V was cut by 4 bases and J by 6 bases, with 9 bases left in between. The CDR3 loop reads CASSADGPEAFF. The CDR3 DNA reads TGTGCCAGCAGTGCCGACGGACCTGAAGCTTTCTTT. Complete variable domain (other parts from reference TRBV2 and TRBJ1-1): EPEVTQTPSHQVTQMGQEVILRCVPISNHLYFYWYRQILGQKVEFLVSFYNNEISEKSEIFDDQFSVERPDGSNFTLKIRSTKLEDSAMYFCASSADGPEAFFGQGTRLTVV.

In this sample, this clonotype turned up a few times. The chain recombines TRBV28 with TRBJ1-1, with D hard to call. The germline gives CDR1 MDHEN, CDR2 SYDVKM. V was pared by 1 base and J by 11 bases, with 11 bases between. The CDR3 covers 12 residues. CDR3: CASSLSPLGAFF. CDR3 in DNA: TGTGCCAGCAGTTTATCCCCTCTTGGGGCTTTCTTT.

This clonotype was counted a few times. The chain carries TRBV29-1 and TRBJ2-1; D ambiguous. This CDR3 has 13 amino acids. Trimming took 6 bases from V and 9 from J, leaving 18 bases between them. Germline CDR1 SQVTM, CDR2 ANQGSEA. The CDR3 DNA is TGCAGCGTCATCGTGAATAGGGTCTCTGAGCAGTTCTTC. Encoded protein: CSVIVNRVSEQFF.

The CDR3 nucleotides are TGCAGTTTCCGGACTAGCGGTGAGACCCAGTACTTC. This sequence encodes CSFRTSGETQYF. This chain joins TRBV20-1 and TRBJ2-5; 10 bases are a match to TRBD2. The germline CDR1 and CDR2 sequences are DFQATT and SNEGSKA (reference sequence). The CDR3 length is 12 residues. The V gene end was trimmed by 8 bases and the J gene end by 5 bases; junction bases not matched to a gene: 5.

This clonotype was observed a handful of times. This chain uses TRBV7-6 with TRBJ2-7; 8 bases agree with TRBD1. CDR1 SGHVS and CDR2 FNYEAQ come from the germline V gene. V was pared by 5 bases and J by 1 base, with 7 bases of the junction left unmatched. The CDR3 is made up of 15 amino acids. The CDR3 coding sequence is TGTGCCAGCAGCCTCGGACAGGGTCAATCCTACGAGCAGTACTTC. This codes for CASSLGQGQSYEQYF. Drawing the rest from reference TRBV7-6 and TRBJ2-7, the complete variable domain is GAGVSQSPRYKVTKRGQDVALRCDPISGHVSLYWYRQALGQGPEFLTYFNYEAQQDKSGLPNDRFSAERPEGSISTLTIQRTEQRDSAMYRCASSLGQGQSYEQYFGPGTRLTVT.

This clonotype turned up a few times. V is TRBV3-1 and J is TRBJ2-7; maybe TRBD2 (6 bases). V lost 4 bases to trimming and J lost 0 bases, with 13 bases between them. This CDR3 contains 15 residues. The germline CDR1 and CDR2 sequences are LGHDT and YNNKEL (reference sequence). CDR3 region: CASSPSAGFSYEQYF. CDR3 coding DNA: TGTGCCAGCAGCCCCTCTGCGGGATTCTCCTACGAGCAGTACTTC.

The chain employs TRBV28 and TRBJ2-7; a possible D gene is TRBD2 (6 bases). The CDR3 is 14 residues long. Trimming took off 5 bases at V and 4 bases at J, with 15 bases between the two ends. The germline CDR1 and CDR2 sequences are MDHEN and SYDVKM. The CDR3 is CASSPKGLDYEQYF. CDR3 nucleotide sequence: TGTGCCAGCAGTCCAAAGGGACTGGATTACGAGCAGTACTTC.

The chain employs TRBV3-1 and TRBJ1-1; D gene uncertain. V lost 1 base to trimming and J lost 1 base, with 7 bases between them. The CDR3 spans 14 residues. Germline lookup yields CDR1 LGHDT and CDR2 YNNKEL (reference sequence). Here the CDR3 DNA reads TGTGCCAGCAGCCAAGGGGATCGGAACACTGAAGCTTTCTTT. Its translation: CASSQGDRNTEAFF.

V and J are TRBV12-3 or TRBV12-4 and TRBJ2-3, with no clear D. The CDR3 has 14 amino acids. Trimming removed 6 bases from V and 0 bases from J, with 10 bases in between. The CDR3 reads CASRPQASTDTQYF. The CDR3, as DNA: TGTGCCAGCAGGCCACAAGCGAGCACAGATACGCAGTATTTT.

This CDR3 is CASSQSGPAGGETQYF. CDR3 nucleotide sequence: TGTGCCAGCAGCCAAAGCGGACCAGCGGGAGGGGAGACCCAGTACTTC. V and J are TRBV14 and TRBJ2-7; 10 positions match TRBD2. Near its end, the DNA agrees better with TRBJ2-5, so the J call may be wrong. There are 16 residues in the CDR3. Germline V gives CDR1 SGHDN, CDR2 FVKESK.

V gene TRBV20-1 combines with J gene TRBJ1-5; 10 nucleotides match TRBD1. Germline-derived CDR1 and CDR2 are DFQATT and SNEGSKA (reference sequence). The ends lost 3 bases at V and 1 base at J; junction bases unmatched: 12. This CDR3 region has 18 residues. The CDR3 protein is CSARRPGTGDFSNQPQHF. The CDR3 bases are TGCAGTGCTAGGCGCCCCGGGACAGGGGATTTCAGCAATCAGCCCCAGCATTTT.

A few counts support this clonotype. The chain couples TRBV14 to TRBJ2-7, with 8 positions matching TRBD2. V shed 1 base, J shed 2 bases, and the junction held 4 bases outside the gene matches. The CDR3 runs to 15 residues. The germline V gene has CDR1 SGHDN and CDR2 FVKESK. The CDR3 reads CASSQAGGPPYEQYF. CDR3 nucleotides: TGTGCCAGCAGCCAAGCGGGAGGGCCGCCCTACGAGCAGTACTTC.

This clonotype was observed once. This chain links TRBV28 with TRBJ2-1; TRBD1 is a possible D gene (6 bases). The germline V and J ends were trimmed by 6 bases and 7 bases, with 13 bases remaining between them. CDR1 and CDR2 (germline): MDHEN, SYDVKM. The CDR3 is made up of 13 amino acids. CDR3 residues: CASRRTVRNEQFF. CDR3 sequence (DNA): TGTGCCAGCAGGCGGACAGTCCGTAATGAGCAGTTCTTC.

The CDR3 DNA sequence: TGCGCCAGCAGCCAATCCCTGGTCAAAGCGAGATATCACTACGAGCAGTACTTC. It specifies CASSQSLVKARYHYEQYF. J is TRBJ2-7 and V is TRBV4-1; D gene unclear. In germline, CDR1 is MGHRA, CDR2 YSYEKL. The CDR3 length is 18 residues. Trimming shortened V by 2 bases and J by 3 bases, and 23 bases separated the two germline ends.

J is TRBJ2-1 and V is TRBV18; tentatively, D is TRBD2 (5 bases). CDR1 and CDR2 (germline): KGHSH, LQKENI. V was pared by 1 base and J by 9 bases, with 10 bases between. The CDR3 sequence is 13 residues long. The CDR3 DNA sequence: TGTGCCAGCTCACCACTAGGAGGAGGTGAGCAGTTCTTC. Translated, it gives CASSPLGGGEQFF.

This clonotype was observed a handful of times. The chain employs TRBV5-6 and TRBJ2-1; TRBD2 agrees at 9 bases. Looked up from germline, CDR1 is SGHDT and CDR2 is YYEEEE. The CDR3 totals 15 residues. V gave up 3 bases and J gave up 10 bases; unmatched junction bases: 11. DNA of the CDR3: TGTGCCAGCAGCTCCAATATACTAGCGGGCGGGGAGCAGTTCTTC. It is translated as CASSSNILAGGEQFF.

This clonotype was seen more than once but under ten times. The chain joins TRBV15 to TRBJ1-1, with unresolved D. The CDR3 is 14 amino acids. Germline CDR1 reads LNHNV; CDR2 reads YYDKDF (reference sequence). Between the trimmed V and J ends, which lost 1 base and 4 bases, there was a span of 10 bases. CDR3 residues: CATSRVPGFTEAFF. In DNA form, the CDR3 reads TGTGCCACCAGCAGAGTTCCGGGATTCACTGAAGCTTTCTTT. Full variable domain (outside the CDR3, taken from reference TRBV15 and TRBJ1-1): DAMVIQNPRYQVTQFGKPVTLSCSQTLNHNVMYWYQQKSSQAPKLLFHYYDKDFNNEADTPDNFQSRRPNTSFCFLDIRSPGLGDTAMYLCATSRVPGFTEAFFGQGTRLTVV.

This clonotype has a single count. This rearrangement joins TRBV14 to TRBJ2-3; D is unclear. The CDR3 is 14 amino acids. Germline CDR1 and CDR2: SGHDN and FVKESK. V lost 4 bases to trimming and J lost 2 bases, with 10 bases between them. Here the CDR3 reads CASSLRRYTDTQYF. The CDR3 DNA is TGTGCCAGCAGCCTACGGCGGTACACAGATACGCAGTATTTT.

V and J are TRBV20-1 and TRBJ2-3, with 7 bases lining up with TRBD2. This CDR3 region has 14 residues. V lost 3 bases and J lost 1; bases outside the gene matches: 4. Germline V gives CDR1 DFQATT, CDR2 SNEGSKA (reference sequence). Written as DNA, the CDR3 is TGCAGTGCTAGGATGGCGGGAGGCACAGATACGCAGTATTTT. Translated: CSARMAGGTDTQYF.